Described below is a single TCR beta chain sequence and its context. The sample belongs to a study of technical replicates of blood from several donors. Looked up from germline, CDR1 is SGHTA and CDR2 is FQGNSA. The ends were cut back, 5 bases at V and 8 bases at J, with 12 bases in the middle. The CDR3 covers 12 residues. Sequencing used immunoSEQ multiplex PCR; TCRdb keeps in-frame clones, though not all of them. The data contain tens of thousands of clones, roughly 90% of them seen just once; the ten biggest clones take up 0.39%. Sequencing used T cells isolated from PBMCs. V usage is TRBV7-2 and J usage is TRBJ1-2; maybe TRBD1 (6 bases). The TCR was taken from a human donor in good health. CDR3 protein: CASSPTGRGYTF. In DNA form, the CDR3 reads TGTGCCAGCAGCCCGACAGGACGGGGCTACACCTTC.